This TCR beta chain emerged from a study of PD-1 blockade in classical Hodgkin lymphoma. Turning to the study itself: With a 2-week interval, patients received intravenous nivolumab at 3 mg/kg. General study findings and limits: Compared with healthy donors, newly diagnosed patients reportedly showed lower baseline TCR diversity. Repertoire differences have undefined causes, possibly disease activity or prior therapy.

Of note for this clone: Its antigen is as yet unknown.

Patients all relapsed after autologous stem cell transplantation, and there was variation in brentuximab vedotin exposure. Profiling relied on immunoSEQ multiplex PCR, and the TCRdb table lists in-frame clones only, not all of them. The table has tens of thousands of clones, roughly nine tenths seen once; the top ten hold 15%. CDR3 length equals 17 residues. Germline values: CDR1 MNHEY, CDR2 SMNVEV (reference sequence). Trimming cost V 7 bases and J 1 base; bases outside gene matches: 14. The source is a human donor with classical Hodgkin lymphoma. The chain employs TRBV27 and TRBJ1-1; 8 bases fit TRBD1. Specimen: peripheral blood mononuclear cells (PBMCs), collected at baseline. The chain's CDR3 is CASTRTGLLFQNTEAFF. The CDR3 DNA sequence: TGTGCCAGCACTAGGACAGGGTTATTATTCCAGAACACTGAAGCTTTCTTT.